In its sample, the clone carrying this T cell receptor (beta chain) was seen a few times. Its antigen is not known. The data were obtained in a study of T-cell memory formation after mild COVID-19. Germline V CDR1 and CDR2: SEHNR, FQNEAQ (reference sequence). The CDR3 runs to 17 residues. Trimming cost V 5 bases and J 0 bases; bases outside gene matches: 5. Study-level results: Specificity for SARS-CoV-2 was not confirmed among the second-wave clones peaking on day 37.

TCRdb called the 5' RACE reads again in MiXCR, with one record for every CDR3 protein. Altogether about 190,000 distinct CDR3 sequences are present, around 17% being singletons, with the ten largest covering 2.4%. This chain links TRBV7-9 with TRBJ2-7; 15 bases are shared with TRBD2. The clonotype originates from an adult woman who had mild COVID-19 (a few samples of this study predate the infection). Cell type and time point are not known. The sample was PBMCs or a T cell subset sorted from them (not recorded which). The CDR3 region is CASSGLAGGPGSYEQYF. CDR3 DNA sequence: TGTGCCAGCAGCGGACTAGCGGGAGGGCCCGGCTCCTACGAGCAGTACTTC.